This T cell receptor (beta chain) originates from a study of blood T cell repertoires in COVID-19. Study-level background: There were acute and convalescent COVID-19 samples, and they came from the United States, Italy and Spain. From T cells, B-cell-depleted T cells, or PBMCs came the material, which was cDNA or gDNA.

Libraries were prepared by immunoSEQ multiplex PCR; TCRdb keeps only in-frame clonotypes and omits some of them. Among roughly 70,000 clones listed, roughly 80% were seen once. Germline trimming cut 2 bases from V and 3 bases from J; bases unmatched to any gene: 7. This CDR3 spans 15 amino acids. The germline gives CDR1 LNHNV, CDR2 YYDKDF (reference sequence). Specimen: peripheral blood. This receptor was identified in a man between 60 and 70 years old with COVID-19, enrolled during active disease. This chain joins TRBV15 and TRBJ2-7, with 7 bases identical to TRBD1. CDR3 in amino acids: CATSRWDRGNYEQYF. As DNA, the CDR3 is TGTGCCACCAGCAGATGGGACAGAGGGAACTACGAGCAGTACTTC.